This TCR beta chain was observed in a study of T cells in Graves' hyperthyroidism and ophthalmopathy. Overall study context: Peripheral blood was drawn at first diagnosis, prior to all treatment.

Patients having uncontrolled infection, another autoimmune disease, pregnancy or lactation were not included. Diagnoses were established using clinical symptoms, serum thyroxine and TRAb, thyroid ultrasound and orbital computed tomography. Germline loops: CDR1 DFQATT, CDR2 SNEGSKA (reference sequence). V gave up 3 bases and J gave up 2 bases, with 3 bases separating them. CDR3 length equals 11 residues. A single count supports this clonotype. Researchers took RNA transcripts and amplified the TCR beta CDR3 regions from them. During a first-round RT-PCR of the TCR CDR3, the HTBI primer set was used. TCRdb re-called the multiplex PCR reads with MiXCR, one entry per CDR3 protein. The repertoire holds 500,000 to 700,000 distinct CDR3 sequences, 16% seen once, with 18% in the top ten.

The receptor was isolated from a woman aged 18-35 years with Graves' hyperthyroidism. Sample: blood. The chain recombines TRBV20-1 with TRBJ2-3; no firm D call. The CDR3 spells CSARATDTQYF. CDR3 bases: TGCAGTGCTAGGGCCACAGATACGCAGTATTTT.